This T cell receptor (beta chain) was captured in a study of shared clonotypes between healthy human individuals (dated by TCRdb to 2018 to 2020). For the wider study: The cohort comprised two women and a few men aged 18 to 49 years. To estimate repertoire size and how much clonotypes are shared between individuals, the study performed deep sequencing of blood TCR repertoires from 4 to 6 healthy adults. Between about 0.94 and 8.9 billion PBMCs per donor were obtained by leukapheresis. For each donor, CD4 naive and CD4 memory were each run on three plates, CD8 naive on two plates, and CD8 memory on one plate. To increase sequencing depth and limit assay-specific biases, different laboratories used diverse techniques to prepare libraries and sequence TCR repertoires. The paper's findings and limits, for the study overall: Naive subsets generally had larger estimated clonotype richness than memory subsets did. Even with the large sequencing depth, rarefaction of the sorted-subset datasets indicated that sequencing was incomplete. The genetic and exposure-history diversity represented was limited by the small number of donors. About 4.5% of naive CD4, 3.5% of naive CD8, about 2.1% of memory CD4, and around 0.42% of memory CD8 clonotypes were shared across a few donors. Pairwise subsampling indicated that sequencing depth was expected to affect the degree of clonotype sharing among donors. Higher generation probabilities were observed for clonotypes shared by all four sorted-subset donors than for non-shared clonotypes. Sampling was restricted to blood, and TCR repertoires in tissue are likely to differ from TCR repertoires in blood.

TCR CDR3 regions were amplified from genomic DNA by multiplex PCR using the deep immunoSEQ assay. For each cell subset, the extracted genomic DNA was distributed evenly across all wells of several immunoSEQ 96-well plates, and each plate served as one replicate. For sorted subsets, around 0.2 ug of genomic DNA, equivalent to some 33,000 T cell genomes, went into each replicate PCR. Purified libraries were quantified with a Qubit 3.0 fluorometer, sized on a Bioanalyzer 2100, and re-quantified with the KAPA Library Quantification kit. Every immunoSEQ 96-well plate was sequenced on a separate single-read 150-cycle Illumina NextSeq 550 flow cell. Regarding the original processing steps: Because the immunoSEQ output held only junctional sequences and lacked quality scores, the filtering could not match the filtering applied to full-length reads. To assign V/J genes and CDR3, sequences were annotated against IMGT germline references using PyIR, a Python wrapper for IgBLAST v1.9. Reads were removed for weak V/J assignments (E-value above 1e-6), missing CDR3, stop codons, out-of-frame junctions, or ambiguous translated residues. V3J clonotypes were defined by identical inferred V gene, J gene, and CDR3 amino acid sequence. To compute the percentage overlap between repertoires, the number of shared unique clonotypes was divided by the size of the smaller repertoire. Richness of each repertoire was evaluated using RTK rarefaction, the Chao1 estimator, and Recon v2.1 estimates of unobserved clonotypes. For all TCRbeta clonotypes obtained by the gDNA method from a handful of donors, generation probabilities were computed with OLGA. TCRdb limited this immuneACCESS table to in-frame rearrangements with V and J called. A share of clones is missing; checked studies link under half to unresolved V genes, and the rest is unexplained. V and J calls plus clone size are reproduced from that table; the DNA served to infer D and trimming. The table for this sample lists 2.3 million or so clones; 85% to 95% of them were counted only once. The ten largest make up 0.39% of the sample.

On this clone itself: This receptor's antigen is unknown. No per-base quality is available; no much larger clone lies one base away.

The donors were healthy, HIV-negative adults who had no recently reported acute infections or vaccinations. Every donor was a Caucasian adult residing in Nashville, Tennessee, USA. CD4+ T cells were enriched by magnetic negative selection, after which naive cells were positively selected on CD45RA and the negative fraction was taken as the memory subset. Blood was collected by leukapheresis, and PBMCs were isolated by Ficoll-Histopaque density gradient centrifugation and then cryopreserved in liquid nitrogen vapor phase. Purity and quantity of every magnetically sorted T cell population were checked by analytical flow cytometry. Genomic DNA was isolated from every sorted fraction and measured by UV absorbance on a Nanodrop 2000c. The CDR3 goes from the cysteine to the phenylalanine over 18 residues. CDR3 DNA only is kept here, 54 bases in frame from base 1.

The source of this sequence is a man aged 18 to 30 in good health. Some clones in this sample may be carry-over from other donors' samples. The chain couples TRBV21-1 to TRBJ2-7; TRBD2 is the table's D call, not checked against the DNA. TRBV21-1 is flagged as a pseudogene. Sequenced material: naive CD4+ T cells from PBMCs. This sample's cell subset or site label indicates: CD45RA+ positively selected. Here the CDR3 is given as CASSRQREPICLPYEQYF. The DNA sequence is given as TGTGCCAGCAGCCGACAGCGGGAGCCTATTTGTTTACCCTACGAGCAGTACTTC.